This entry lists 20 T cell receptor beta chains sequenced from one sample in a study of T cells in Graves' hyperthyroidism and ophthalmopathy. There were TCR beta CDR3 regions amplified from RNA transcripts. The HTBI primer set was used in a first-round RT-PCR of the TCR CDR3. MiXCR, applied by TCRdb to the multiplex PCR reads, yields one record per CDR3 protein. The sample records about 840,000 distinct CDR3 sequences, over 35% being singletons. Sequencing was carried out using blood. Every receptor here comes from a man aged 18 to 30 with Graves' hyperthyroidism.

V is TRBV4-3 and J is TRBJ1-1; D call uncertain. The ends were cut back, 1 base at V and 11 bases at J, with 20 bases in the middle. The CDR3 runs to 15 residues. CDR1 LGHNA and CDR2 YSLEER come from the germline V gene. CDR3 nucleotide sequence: TGCGCCAGCAGCCAAGTTTCAGAGTTTACATCGGGGGCTTTCTTT. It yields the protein CASSQVSEFTSGAFF.

The CDR3: CASSSDRGNGANEKLFF. The DNA for the CDR3 is TGTGCCAGCAGTTCGGACAGAGGGAATGGGGCTAATGAAAAACTGTTTTTT. V usage is TRBV7-9 and J usage is TRBJ1-4; tentatively, D is TRBD1 (6 bases). Germline lookup yields CDR1 SEHNR and CDR2 FQNEAQ (reference sequence). This CDR3 has 17 amino acids. Trimming pared 6 bases from V and 3 bases from J, leaving 20 bases between.

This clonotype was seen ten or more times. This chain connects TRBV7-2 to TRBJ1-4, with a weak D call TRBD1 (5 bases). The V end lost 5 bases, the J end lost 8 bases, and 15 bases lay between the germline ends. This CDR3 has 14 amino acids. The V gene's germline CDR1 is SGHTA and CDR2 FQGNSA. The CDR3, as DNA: TGTGCCAGCAGCCGGACAAGTATCGAGGAAAAACTGTTTTTT. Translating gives CASSRTSIEEKLFF.

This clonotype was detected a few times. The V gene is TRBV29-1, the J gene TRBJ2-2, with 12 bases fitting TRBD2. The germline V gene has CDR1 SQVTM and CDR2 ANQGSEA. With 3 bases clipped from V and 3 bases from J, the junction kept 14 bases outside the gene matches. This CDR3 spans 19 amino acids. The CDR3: CSVDRRASGRAEDTGELFF. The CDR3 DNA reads TGCAGCGTTGACCGCAGGGCTAGCGGGAGGGCCGAGGACACCGGGGAGCTGTTTTTT.

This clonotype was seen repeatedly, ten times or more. CDR3 protein: CAIRPVSGNTEAFF. The DNA of the CDR3 is TGTGCCATTCGCCCGGTTTCGGGGAACACTGAAGCTTTCTTT. This rearrangement joins TRBV10-3 to TRBJ1-1, with no clear D. Germline-derived CDR1 and CDR2 are ENHRY and SYGVKD. V was cut by 9 bases and J by 1 base, with 15 bases left in between. The CDR3 contains 14 residues.

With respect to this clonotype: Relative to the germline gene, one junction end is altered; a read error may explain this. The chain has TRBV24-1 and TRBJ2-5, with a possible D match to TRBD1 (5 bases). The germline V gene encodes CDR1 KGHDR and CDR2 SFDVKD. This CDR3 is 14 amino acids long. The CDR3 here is CASSLSGFQETQYF. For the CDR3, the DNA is TGTGCCAGCAGTTTATCAGGGTTCCAAGAGACCCAGTACTTC.

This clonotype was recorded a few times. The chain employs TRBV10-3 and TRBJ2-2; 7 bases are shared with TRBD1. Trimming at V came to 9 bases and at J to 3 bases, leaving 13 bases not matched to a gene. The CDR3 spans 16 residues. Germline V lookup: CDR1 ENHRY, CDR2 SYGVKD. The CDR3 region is CAIVLTDRVDTGELFF. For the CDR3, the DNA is TGTGCCATTGTCCTCACTGACAGGGTCGACACCGGGGAGCTGTTTTTT.

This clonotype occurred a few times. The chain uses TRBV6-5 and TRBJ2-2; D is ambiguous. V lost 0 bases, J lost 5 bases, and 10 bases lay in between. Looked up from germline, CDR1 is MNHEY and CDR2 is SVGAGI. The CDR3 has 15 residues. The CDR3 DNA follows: TGTGCCAGCAGTTACTCGATTAGGTTTACCGGGGAGCTGTTTTTT. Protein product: CASSYSIRFTGELFF.

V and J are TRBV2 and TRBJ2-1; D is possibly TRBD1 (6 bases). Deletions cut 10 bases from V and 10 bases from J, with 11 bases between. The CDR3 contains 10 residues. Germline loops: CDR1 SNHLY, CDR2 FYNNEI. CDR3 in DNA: TGTGCCACCAGGGGAGAAGAGCAGTTCTTC. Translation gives CATRGEEQFF.

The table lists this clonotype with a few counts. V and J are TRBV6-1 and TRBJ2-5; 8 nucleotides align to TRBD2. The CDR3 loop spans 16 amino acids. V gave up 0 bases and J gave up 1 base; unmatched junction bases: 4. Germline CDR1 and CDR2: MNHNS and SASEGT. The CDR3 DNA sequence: TGTGCCAGCAGTGAAGCGTTAGCGGGGCTCCAAGAGACCCAGTACTTC. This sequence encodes CASSEALAGLQETQYF.

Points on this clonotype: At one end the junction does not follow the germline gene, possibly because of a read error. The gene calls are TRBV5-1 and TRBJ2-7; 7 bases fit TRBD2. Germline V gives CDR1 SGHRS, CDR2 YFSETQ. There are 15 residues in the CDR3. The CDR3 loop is CASSLSAGAPYEQYF. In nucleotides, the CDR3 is TGTGCCAGCAGCTTGTCGGCGGGAGCTCCCTACGAGCAGTACTTC. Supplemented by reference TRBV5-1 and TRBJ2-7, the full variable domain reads KAGVTQTPRYLIKTRGQQVTLSCSPISGHRSVSWYQQTPGQGLQFLFEYFSETQRNKGNFPGRFSGRQFSNSRSEMNVSTLELGDSALYLCASSLSAGAPYEQYFGPGTRLTVT.

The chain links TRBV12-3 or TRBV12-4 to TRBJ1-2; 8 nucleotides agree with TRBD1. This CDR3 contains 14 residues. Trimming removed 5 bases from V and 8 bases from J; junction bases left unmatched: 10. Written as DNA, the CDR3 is TGTGCCAGCAGTCCCGGACAGGGACAAGAAGGCTACACCTTC. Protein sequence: CASSPGQGQEGYTF.

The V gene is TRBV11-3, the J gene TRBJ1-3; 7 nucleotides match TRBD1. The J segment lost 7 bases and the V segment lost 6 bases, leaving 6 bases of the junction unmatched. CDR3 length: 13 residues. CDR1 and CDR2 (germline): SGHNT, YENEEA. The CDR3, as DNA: TGTGCCAGCAGTATCCCCAGGGGGAACACCATATATTTT. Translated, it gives CASSIPRGNTIYF. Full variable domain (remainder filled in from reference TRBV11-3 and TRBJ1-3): EAGVVQSPRYKIIEKKQPVAFWCNPISGHNTLYWYLQNLGQGPELLIRYENEEAVDDSQLPKDRFSAERLKGVDSTLKIQPAELGDSAVYLCASSIPRGNTIYFGEGSWLTVV.

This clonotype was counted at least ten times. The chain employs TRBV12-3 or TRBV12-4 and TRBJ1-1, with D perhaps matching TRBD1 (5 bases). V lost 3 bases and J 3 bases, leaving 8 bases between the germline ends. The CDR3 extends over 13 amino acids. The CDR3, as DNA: TGTGCCAGCAGTTTCGGGGGTCACACTGAAGCTTTCTTT. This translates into CASSFGGHTEAFF.

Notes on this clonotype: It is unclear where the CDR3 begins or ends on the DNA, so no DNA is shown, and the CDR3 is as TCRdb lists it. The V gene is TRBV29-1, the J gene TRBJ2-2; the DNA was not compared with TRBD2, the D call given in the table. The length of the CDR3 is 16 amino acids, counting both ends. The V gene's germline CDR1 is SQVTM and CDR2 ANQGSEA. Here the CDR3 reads CSVVLGEAQYFGELFF.

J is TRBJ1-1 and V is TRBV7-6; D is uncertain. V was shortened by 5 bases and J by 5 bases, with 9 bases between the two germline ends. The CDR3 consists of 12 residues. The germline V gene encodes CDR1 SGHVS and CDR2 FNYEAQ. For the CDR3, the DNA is TGTGCCAGCAGCCGACGGGAGACTGAAGCTTTCTTT. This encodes CASSRRETEAFF.

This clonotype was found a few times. The CDR3: CASSASGTCDTGELFF. The CDR3 DNA reads TGTGCCAGCAGTGCTTCCGGGACATGTGACACCGGGGAGCTGTTTTTT. V gene TRBV2 combines with J gene TRBJ2-2; a possible D gene is TRBD1 (6 bases). CDR1 SNHLY and CDR2 FYNNEI come from the germline V gene. Trimming stripped 4 bases from V and 3 bases from J, with 15 bases between. The CDR3 totals 16 residues. Full variable domain (outside the CDR3, taken from reference TRBV2 and TRBJ2-2): EPEVTQTPSHQVTQMGQEVILRCVPISNHLYFYWYRQILGQKVEFLVSFYNNEISEKSEIFDDQFSVERPDGSNFTLKIRSTKLEDSAMYFCASSASGTCDTGELFFGEGSRLTVL.

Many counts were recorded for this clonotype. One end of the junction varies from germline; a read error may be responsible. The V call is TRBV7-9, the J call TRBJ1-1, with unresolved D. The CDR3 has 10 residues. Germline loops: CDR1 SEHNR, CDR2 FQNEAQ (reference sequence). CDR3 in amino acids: CASSPLEGFF. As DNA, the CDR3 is TGTGCCAGCAGCCCGCTAGAAGGTTTCTTT. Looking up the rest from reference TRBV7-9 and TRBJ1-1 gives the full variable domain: DTGVSQNPRHKITKRGQNVTFRCDPISEHNRLYWYRQTLGQGPEFLTYFQNEAQLEKSRLLSDRFSAERPKGSFSTLEIQRTEQGDSAMYLCASSPLEGFFGQGTRLTVV.

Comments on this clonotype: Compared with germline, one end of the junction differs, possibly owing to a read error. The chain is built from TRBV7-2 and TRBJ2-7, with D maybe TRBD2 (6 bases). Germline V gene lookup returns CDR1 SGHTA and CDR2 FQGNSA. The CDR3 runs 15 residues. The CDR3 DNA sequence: TGCGCCAGCAGCCAAGCCAGGGACTCTACCTACGAGCAGTACTTC. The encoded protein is CASSQARDSTYEQYF.

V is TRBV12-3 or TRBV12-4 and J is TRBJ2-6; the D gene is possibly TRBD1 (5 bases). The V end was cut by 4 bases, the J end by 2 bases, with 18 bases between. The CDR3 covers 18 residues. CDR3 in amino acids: CASSYLPDIQAGANVLTF. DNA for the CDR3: TGTGCCAGCAGTTATCTACCGGACATCCAGGCTGGGGCCAACGTCCTGACTTTC.